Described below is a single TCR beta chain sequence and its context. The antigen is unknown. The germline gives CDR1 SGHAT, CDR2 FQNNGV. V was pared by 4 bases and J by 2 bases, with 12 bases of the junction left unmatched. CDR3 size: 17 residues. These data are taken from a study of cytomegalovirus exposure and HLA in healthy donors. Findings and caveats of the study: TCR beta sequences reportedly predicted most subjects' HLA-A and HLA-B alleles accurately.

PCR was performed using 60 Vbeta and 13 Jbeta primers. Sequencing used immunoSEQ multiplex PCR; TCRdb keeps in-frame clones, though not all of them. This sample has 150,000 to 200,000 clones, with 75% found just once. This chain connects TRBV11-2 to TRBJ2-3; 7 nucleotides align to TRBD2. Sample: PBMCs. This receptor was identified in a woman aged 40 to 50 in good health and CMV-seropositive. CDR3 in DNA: TGTGCCAGCAGCTCGGGCCTGGCGGGAGCTGCCACAGATACGCAGTATTTT. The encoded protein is CASSSGLAGAATDTQYF.